These 2 T cell receptor beta chains share one sample of origin, sequenced in a study of T cell repertoires in cytomegalovirus infection. TCRdb re-called the reads with MiXCR, one entry per CDR3 protein. The sample has approximately 140,000 distinct CDR3 sequences, approximately 24% seen once. The antigens of these receptors remain unknown. The source material was PBMCs, sequenced either directly or after in vitro stimulation (not recorded which). The receptor source for this set is a human donor in good health (CMV status not recorded). Some clones in this sample may be carry-over from other donors' samples.

The table lists this clonotype with many counts. The chain couples TRBV12-3 or TRBV12-4 to TRBJ2-3, with D tentatively TRBD2 (6 bases). CDR3 size: 13 residues. V lost 5 bases, J lost 4 bases, and 10 bases lay in between. The CDR3 sequence: CASSIRGSDTQYF. Written as DNA, the CDR3 is TGTGCCAGCAGTATTCGGGGGTCAGATACGCAGTATTTT.

This clonotype was detected ten times or more. The chain combines TRBV12-3 or TRBV12-4 with TRBJ2-7; 7 bases match TRBD1. V trimming: 7 bases; J trimming: 2 bases; junction bases outside the gene matches: 5. The length of the CDR3 is 13 residues. The CDR3 is CASTRTGAYEQYF. In DNA form, the CDR3 reads TGTGCCAGCACCCGGACAGGAGCCTACGAGCAGTACTTC.